The 8 T cell receptor beta chains listed next were all sequenced from one sample in a study of blood T cell repertoires in COVID-19. The protocol was immunoSEQ multiplex PCR, while the TCRdb copy is restricted to in-frame clones and leaves out a portion. The sample includes over 100,000 clones, 70% to 90% of them seen just once. What was sequenced was peripheral blood. The receptors were sampled from an older woman with acute or convalescent COVID-19.

The chain couples TRBV6-5 to TRBJ1-2; 8 bases line up with TRBD1. Germline V gene sequence: CDR1 MNHEY, CDR2 SVGAGI. With V trimmed by 6 bases and J by 4 bases, 10 bases remained unmatched. The CDR3 consists of 15 residues. CDR3 bases: TGTGCCAGCAGGGCCGGGACAGGACAGGGCTATGGCTACACCTTC. It specifies CASRAGTGQGYGYTF.

A single count supports this clone. This chain connects TRBV4-1 to TRBJ1-4; 9 bases agree with TRBD1. V lost 1 base and J lost 2; bases outside the gene matches: 5. The V gene's germline CDR1 is MGHRA and CDR2 YSYEKL. The CDR3 runs 17 residues. CDR3 sequence reads: CASSQAGTGPTNEKLFF. The CDR3 DNA reads as TGCGCCAGCAGCCAAGCCGGGACAGGGCCCACTAATGAAAAACTGTTTTTT.

The chain recombines TRBV16 with TRBJ2-7; D gene uncertain. V was trimmed by 4 bases and J by 5 bases, leaving 6 bases between them. The V gene's germline CDR1 is KGHSY and CDR2 FQNENV. This CDR3 contains 11 residues. Here the CDR3 DNA reads TGTGCCAGCAGCCCTTCTAACGAGCAGTACTTC. As protein: CASSPSNEQYF.

The chain has TRBV6-5 and TRBJ2-7; 8 nucleotides line up with TRBD1. CDR1 MNHEY and CDR2 SVGAGI come from the germline V gene. Unmatched junction bases numbered 11, after V lost 8 bases and J lost 2 bases. This CDR3 is 15 amino acids long. Here the CDR3 DNA reads TGTGCCAGCGGCCTGAGGACAGGGATAACCTACGAGCAGTACTTC. It translates to CASGLRTGITYEQYF.

A note on this clone: A read error may produce the germline difference seen at one junction end. The chain recombines TRBV2 with TRBJ2-3, with D possibly being TRBD2 (6 bases). The length of the CDR3 is 13 residues. Germline V gene sequence: CDR1 SNHLY, CDR2 FYNNEI. The CDR3 sequence: CASSEGGGTGRFF. As DNA, the CDR3 is TGTGCCAGCAGTGAAGGTGGCGGGACTGGGAGGTTTTTT. The variable domain in full, completed from reference TRBV2 and TRBJ2-3, reads EPEVTQTPSHQVTQMGQEVILRCVPISNHLYFYWYRQILGQKVEFLVSFYNNEISEKSEIFDDQFSVERPDGSNFTLKIRSTKLEDSAMYFCASSEGGGTGRFFGPGTRLTVL.

The V gene is TRBV25-1, the J gene TRBJ2-7, with D possibly TRBD2 on 5 matching bases. Germline assignment: CDR1 MGHDK and CDR2 SYGVNS. The CDR3 length is 13 residues. V lost 1 base and J lost 6, with 10 bases in between. The CDR3 nucleotides are TGTGCCAGCAGTGAATTCACAGCGGCCGAGCAGTACTTC. It codes for CASSEFTAAEQYF.

This clone was picked up a small number of times. J is TRBJ1-5 and V is TRBV7-2; D gene ambiguous. V dropped 5 bases and J dropped 3 bases, with 8 bases sitting between them. The CDR3 covers 13 residues. In germline, CDR1 is SGHTA, CDR2 FQGNSA. The CDR3 reads CASSRSYNQPQHF. The DNA for the CDR3 is TGTGCCAGCAGCAGGAGTTACAATCAGCCCCAGCATTTT.

The V call is TRBV28, the J call TRBJ1-2; TRBD1 agrees at 8 bases. Trimming removed 3 bases from V and 4 bases from J; junction bases left unmatched: 10. The CDR3 runs to 16 residues. Germline-derived CDR1 and CDR2 are MDHEN and SYDVKM. The DNA for the CDR3 is TGTGCCAGCAGTTTGGCAGGGGGCAGGGGAGCCTATGGCTACACCTTC. Protein: CASSLAGGRGAYGYTF.